The present entry profiles one TCR beta chain with its context. It has no known antigen specificity. No much larger clone is present one base from it, and per-base qualities are unavailable. The CDR3 has 19 amino acids, counting the end cysteine and phenylalanine. The only DNA kept is the CDR3, 57 bases in frame from the first base. Germline trimming amounts to 0 bases on V and 2 bases on J, with 15 as the count of junction bases outside the gene matches. CDR1 and CDR2, looked up from the germline V gene (reference sequence), are LGHDT and YNNKEL. The data derive from a study of blood T cell repertoires in COVID-19 (dated by TCRdb to about 2020). For the study in its entirety: Samples covering the acute and convalescent phases of COVID-19 were provided by collaborators in the United States, Italy and Spain. HLA class I and class II types, where available, came from metadata supplied by the sample provider rather than from assay-based typing. The material from the prospective study consisted of cDNA or gDNA derived from T cells, B-cell-depleted T cells, or PBMCs. Nearly every sample came with metadata listing a de-identified subject ID, COVID-19 status, age in years and sex. The dataset comprised deeply sampled blood TCRbeta repertoires from subjects exposed to, actively infected with, or recovered from COVID-19. The repertoires were released in a freely available public database meant as a resource for research on the immune response to SARS-CoV-2. The samples were drawn from two sources: the first 160 participants of the ongoing ImmuneRACE study, and fewer than 1,500 subjects contributed by 6 global collaborators.

Results the study describes overall, beyond this receptor: How much clinical and demographic metadata was included differed by source and by participant, and the metadata was provided uncurated.

TCRbeta CDR3 regions were amplified from genomic DNA by means of the immunoSEQ Assay, a bias-controlled multiplex PCR. Turning to the authors' computational methods: The number of nucleated cells in each sample was estimated from the amplification of reference gene primers within the assay. Sequence reads were collapsed and filtered to measure the absolute abundance of every unique TCRbeta CDR3 rearrangement. For each sample, productive Simpson clonality was calculated as the square root of Simpson's diversity index across productive rearrangements. TCRdb took over this immuneACCESS table, retaining in-frame rearrangements with V and J assigned. Such tables are incomplete; in checked studies, under half of the missing clones stem from an unresolved V gene, and the remainder is unexplained. For V, J and clone size, that table is used; D and trimming come from the DNA. In all, the sample holds under 150,000 clones, and 75% to 80% of those were seen once. Roughly 8.9% of the sample goes to the ten largest clones.

The collaborating institutions used their own protocols to collect whole blood in K2EDTA tubes. For TCRbeta analysis, collaborators shipped samples as frozen whole blood, isolated PBMCs, or DNA extracted from either of those sample types. The TCR was taken from a woman in her 50s with active or convalescent COVID-19. Input material: peripheral blood. The chain is assembled from TRBV3-1 (or the pseudogene TRBV3-2) and TRBJ2-5; TRBD2 agrees with 7 junctional bases. The CDR3 region has the sequence CASSQDRGLGRSLQETQYF. The sequenced DNA: TGTGCCAGCAGCCAAGATCGCGGACTAGGACGCTCGTTACAAGAGACCCAGTACTTC.